The T cell receptor (beta chain) under discussion was sequenced for a study of early T cells in non-severe SARS-CoV-2 infection (dated by TCRdb to 2020 to 2023). In the study overall: Because TCR sequencing relied on bulk RNA taken from unsorted whole blood, pairing of alpha and beta chains was not possible. Study-level results and caveats: VDJdb matching was skewed toward anti-spike CD8 responses and likely underestimated virus-specific expansions by missing private and CD4 specificities.

This was a case-control study nested in a cohort of healthcare workers in London, UK, who had nasopharyngeal swab PCR tests and blood samples taken every week. Healthcare workers were recruited during the week of the UK lockdown, between 23 and 31 March 2020, and followed weekly for up to roughly 16 weeks. The library came from 5' RACE. Sequencing was performed on a NextSeq 500. The TCR library protocol attached unique molecular identifiers to individual cDNA molecules to correct for sequencing error and PCR bias. Both TCR alpha and beta chains were sequenced, and tight co-correlation was observed between alpha and beta sequence abundances in each sample. The authors' analysis ran thus. V gene, J gene and CDR3 annotation of TCR sequences was performed with Decombinator V4. Expanded TCRs were defined as changing significantly between any two time points under a Poisson model with p below 0.0001. TCR abundances were normalised to the total number of TCRs sequenced in each sample and reported as counts per million. TRAV1-2 paired with TRAJ12, TRAJ20 or TRAJ33 defined MAIT TCRs, while TRAV10 paired with TRAJ18 defined iNKT TCRs. VDJdb, accessed 1 November 2021, was searched for CMV, EBV and SARS-CoV-2 annotated TCRs, excluding TCRs annotated for multiple antigens. The public reads were reprocessed in TCRdb via fastp at Q25 and MiXCR, keeping in-frame beta chains. CDR3 protein sequences are deduplicated, and each keeps its most common genes and DNA. These V and J calls rely on TCRdb rather than the paper's analysis. The sample table contains approximately 70,000 distinct CDR3 sequences; only one count was recorded for about 10% of them. The top ten clones comprise roughly 5.7% of the sample.

The CDR3 numbers 18 residues from cysteine through phenylalanine. The DNA shown is the 54-base CDR3, in frame from base 1. The germline V end is reduced by 4 bases and the J end by 0 bases; junction bases left unmatched: 9. CDR1 MNHEY and CDR2 SVGAGI were looked up in the germline V gene. Details on this clonotype: This receptor's antigen is unknown. No clone much larger than this one lies a single base away; base qualities are absent.

This chain is built from TRBV6-5 and TRBJ2-6; 7 of the junction bases match TRBD1. The clonotype comes from an adult who was a healthcare worker with PCR-confirmed SARS-CoV-2 infection or an uninfected control (not recorded which). Sample: whole blood, taken at baseline. The CDR3 here reads CASSSKGAPSSGANVLTF. The nucleotides read TGTGCCAGCAGTTCCAAGGGGGCCCCGAGCTCTGGGGCCAACGTCCTGACTTTC.